These T cell receptor beta chains were read from a single sample in a study of CD8 T cells in Susac syndrome. TCRdb reprocessed the immunoSEQ multiplex PCR reads with MiXCR, giving one entry per CDR3 protein. The repertoire holds about 140,000 distinct CDR3 sequences, with approximately 93% as singletons. The sample comprised CD8+ T cells from PBMCs. Source of these receptors: a human donor in good health. The CDR3 runs from the conserved cysteine through the conserved F or W. Each record gives: CDR3 protein, CDR3 DNA, D gene, V gene, clone size, J gene. D genes are given only for firm matches. Clone size, where shown, is once, few, many, or a class for clones that have expanded.

CDR3 protein: CASSLGRRYEQYF
CDR3 DNA: TGTGCCAGCAGTTTAGGCAGGAGATACGAGCAGTACTTC
D gene: NA
V gene: TRBV27
clone size: NA
J gene: TRBJ2-7

CDR3 protein: CARRSEQYF
CDR3 DNA: TGTGCCAGGAGGAGCGAGCAGTACTTC
D gene: NA
V gene: TRBV27
clone size: once
J gene: TRBJ2-7

CDR3 protein: CASGPGGGEQYF
CDR3 DNA: TGTGCCAGCGGTCCGGGGGGGGGCGAGCAGTACTTC
D gene: TRBD2
V gene: TRBV27
clone size: NA
J gene: TRBJ2-7

CDR3 protein: CSVDGGVGTSGRAKDTQYF
CDR3 DNA: TGCAGCGTTGATGGGGGGGTTGGGACTAGCGGGAGGGCCAAAGATACGCAGTATTTT
D gene: TRBD2
V gene: TRBV29-1
clone size: NA
J gene: TRBJ2-3

CDR3 protein: CASSFSVSYEQYF
CDR3 DNA: TGTGCCAGCAGTTTTTCAGTGTCCTACGAGCAGTACTTC
D gene: NA
V gene: TRBV27
clone size: NA
J gene: TRBJ2-7

CDR3 protein: CSVGSGDSYNEQFF
CDR3 DNA: TGCAGTGTTGGTAGCGGGGATTCCTACAATGAGCAGTTCTTC
D gene: TRBD2
V gene: TRBV20-1
clone size: once
J gene: TRBJ2-1

CDR3 protein: CASSLRGENEQYF
CDR3 DNA: TGTGCCAGCAGTTTACGCGGGGAGAACGAGCAGTACTTC
D gene: NA
V gene: TRBV27
clone size: NA
J gene: TRBJ2-7

CDR3 protein: CASSSFLAGVYTDTQYF
CDR3 DNA: TGTGCCAGCAGTTCTTTCCTAGCGGGAGTGTACACAGATACGCAGTATTTT
D gene: TRBD2
V gene: TRBV28
clone size: NA
J gene: TRBJ2-3

CDR3 protein: CASSQDPLAGGRNEQFF
CDR3 DNA: TGTGCCAGCAGCCAAGATCCCCTAGCGGGTGGCCGAAATGAGCAGTTCTTC
D gene: TRBD2
V gene: TRBV3-1
clone size: NA
J gene: TRBJ2-1

CDR3 protein: CASSVTGTAYPIAKNIQYF
CDR3 DNA: TGTGCCAGCAGCGTTACCGGGACAGCCTATCCTATAGCCAAAAACATTCAGTACTTC
D gene: TRBD1
V gene: TRBV6-1
clone size: once
J gene: TRBJ2-4

CDR3 protein: CASSLGLGGPSYEQYF
CDR3 DNA: TGTGCCAGCAGTCTAGGACTCGGGGGACCATCCTACGAGCAGTACTTC
D gene: NA
V gene: TRBV6-2/TRBV6-3
clone size: NA
J gene: TRBJ2-7

CDR3 protein: CASSATLAGTYTEAFF
CDR3 DNA: TGCGCCAGCAGCGCAACGCTCGCAGGGACTTACACTGAAGCTTTCTTT
D gene: NA
V gene: TRBV4-3
clone size: NA
J gene: TRBJ1-1

CDR3 protein: CSATGQGLAGDTYNEQFF
CDR3 DNA: TGCAGCGCAACGGGACAGGGCCTAGCGGGAGACACCTACAATGAGCAGTTCTTC
D gene: NA
V gene: TRBV29-1
clone size: NA
J gene: TRBJ2-1

CDR3 protein: CASSAGGEDEQFF
CDR3 DNA: TGTGCCAGCAGCGCAGGGGGGGAGGATGAGCAGTTCTTC
D gene: NA
V gene: TRBV9
clone size: once
J gene: TRBJ2-1

CDR3 protein: CAWMGVDGELFF
CDR3 DNA: TGTGCCTGGATGGGGGTGGACGGGGAGCTGTTTTTT
D gene: NA
V gene: TRBV30
clone size: NA
J gene: TRBJ2-2

CDR3 protein: CASSSTVGSGANVLTF
CDR3 DNA: TGTGCCAGCAGTTCAACCGTGGGCTCTGGGGCCAACGTCCTGACTTTC
D gene: NA
V gene: TRBV25-1
clone size: NA
J gene: TRBJ2-6

CDR3 protein: CATSDRVNEKLFF
CDR3 DNA: TGTGCCACTTCGGACAGGGTTAATGAAAAACTGTTTTTT
D gene: TRBD1
V gene: TRBV27
clone size: once
J gene: TRBJ1-4

CDR3 protein: CASSLGQLGEQYF
CDR3 DNA: TGTGCCAGCAGCTTGGGACAACTAGGGGAGCAGTACTTC
D gene: NA
V gene: TRBV7-9
clone size: NA
J gene: TRBJ2-7

CDR3 protein: CASSQVGRGYEQYF
CDR3 DNA: TGCGCCAGCAGCCAAGTGGGCAGGGGTTACGAGCAGTACTTC
D gene: NA
V gene: TRBV4-1
clone size: NA
J gene: TRBJ2-7

CDR3 protein: CASSQDEDEQYF
CDR3 DNA: TGTGCCAGCAGCCAAGATGAAGACGAGCAGTACTTC
D gene: NA
V gene: TRBV14
clone size: once
J gene: TRBJ2-7

CDR3 protein: CASSSVEGGTEAFF
CDR3 DNA: TGTGCCAGCAGCAGCGTGGAAGGGGGGACTGAAGCTTTCTTT
D gene: NA
V gene: TRBV5-4
clone size: NA
J gene: TRBJ1-1

CDR3 protein: CASSYSGLAGQAGYNEQFF
CDR3 DNA: TGTGCCAGCAGTTACTCGGGGCTAGCGGGCCAGGCGGGCTACAATGAGCAGTTCTTC
D gene: TRBD2
V gene: TRBV6-2/TRBV6-3
clone size: NA
J gene: TRBJ2-1

CDR3 protein: CAWGWGREQYF
CDR3 DNA: TGTGCCTGGGGGTGGGGGCGCGAGCAGTACTTC
D gene: NA
V gene: TRBV30
clone size: NA
J gene: TRBJ2-7

CDR3 protein: CASSHSPGSRAAFF
CDR3 DNA: TGTGCCAGCAGCCATAGTCCGGGATCTCGCGCGGCTTTCTTT
D gene: NA
V gene: TRBV28
clone size: NA
J gene: TRBJ1-1

CDR3 protein: CASSLARSSGREFEQYF
CDR3 DNA: TGTGCCAGCAGCTTAGCGCGAAGTAGCGGGAGGGAGTTTGAGCAGTACTTC
D gene: TRBD2
V gene: TRBV7-9
clone size: NA
J gene: TRBJ2-7

CDR3 protein: CASRGRGRETQYF
CDR3 DNA: TGCGCCAGCAGGGGCCGGGGGCGAGAGACCCAGTACTTC
D gene: NA
V gene: TRBV23-1
clone size: NA
J gene: TRBJ2-5

CDR3 protein: CSDRGVTYGYTF
CDR3 DNA: TGCAGCGACCGGGGGGTGACCTATGGCTACACCTTC
D gene: NA
V gene: TRBV29-1
clone size: NA
J gene: TRBJ1-2

CDR3 protein: CASSIGEAYGYTF
CDR3 DNA: TGTGCCAGTAGTATAGGAGAGGCGTATGGCTACACCTTC
D gene: NA
V gene: TRBV19
clone size: NA
J gene: TRBJ1-2

CDR3 protein: CAWARTSAINQPQHF
CDR3 DNA: TGTGCCTGGGCACGGACGTCGGCCATCAATCAGCCCCAGCATTTT
D gene: NA
V gene: TRBV30
clone size: NA
J gene: TRBJ1-5

CDR3 protein: CATSGGGPEAFF
CDR3 DNA: TGTGCCACCAGTGGGGGGGGCCCTGAAGCTTTCTTT
D gene: NA
V gene: TRBV24-1
clone size: NA
J gene: TRBJ1-1

CDR3 protein: CATGRPYNEQFF
CDR3 DNA: TGTGCCACCGGCCGACCCTACAATGAGCAGTTCTTC
D gene: NA
V gene: TRBV2
clone size: NA
J gene: TRBJ2-1

CDR3 protein: CASSLDSATGELFF
CDR3 DNA: TGTGCCAGCAGCTTGGATAGCGCCACCGGGGAGCTGTTTTTT
D gene: NA
V gene: TRBV5-6
clone size: NA
J gene: TRBJ2-2

CDR3 protein: CASSQVRLADTGELFF
CDR3 DNA: TGCGCCAGCAGCCAAGTCCGACTAGCGGACACCGGGGAGCTGTTTTTT
D gene: TRBD2
V gene: TRBV4-3
clone size: NA
J gene: TRBJ2-2

CDR3 protein: CASSWTGGNDQPQHF
CDR3 DNA: TGTGCCAGCAGTTGGACAGGGGGCAATGATCAGCCCCAGCATTTT
D gene: TRBD1
V gene: TRBV12-3/TRBV12-4
clone size: once
J gene: TRBJ1-5

CDR3 protein: CASSEGSYGYTF
CDR3 DNA: TGTGCCAGCAGTGAGGGCAGCTATGGCTACACCTTC
D gene: NA
V gene: TRBV2
clone size: NA
J gene: TRBJ1-2

CDR3 protein: CASSFDSSSYEQYF
CDR3 DNA: TGTGCCAGCAGTTTTGACAGTAGCTCCTACGAGCAGTACTTC
D gene: NA
V gene: TRBV27
clone size: NA
J gene: TRBJ2-7

CDR3 protein: CASSQTATYEQYF
CDR3 DNA: TGTGCCAGCAGCCAGACAGCGACCTACGAGCAGTACTTC
D gene: NA
V gene: TRBV27
clone size: NA
J gene: TRBJ2-7

CDR3 protein: CASGAGSYNEQFF
CDR3 DNA: TGTGCCAGCGGGGCGGGGTCCTACAATGAGCAGTTCTTC
D gene: NA
V gene: TRBV7-9
clone size: NA
J gene: TRBJ2-1

CDR3 protein: CASSMGLSNEQFF
CDR3 DNA: TGTGCCAGTAGTATGGGACTCTCCAATGAGCAGTTCTTC
D gene: NA
V gene: TRBV19
clone size: NA
J gene: TRBJ2-1